The 24 T cell receptor beta chains listed next were all sequenced from one sample in a study of cytomegalovirus exposure and HLA in healthy donors. Primers included in the PCR were 60 Vbeta and 13 Jbeta primers. Produced via immunoSEQ multiplex PCR; TCRdb's table is partial and in-frame only. In the table there are just over 150,000 clones, approximately 72% of which are singletons. The sample consisted of PBMCs. The receptor set was obtained from a middle-aged man in good health and CMV-seropositive.

The rearrangement links TRBV7-9 to TRBJ2-4, with 12 bases identical to TRBD1. This CDR3 is 16 amino acids long. The ends lost 5 bases at V and 2 bases at J; junction bases unmatched: 4. Germline values: CDR1 SEHNR, CDR2 FQNEAQ (reference sequence). As DNA, the CDR3 is TGTGCCAGCAGCCTCGGGACAGGGGGCACCAAAAACATTCAGTACTTC. Its protein is CASSLGTGGTKNIQYF.

The chain couples TRBV7-2 to TRBJ1-1; 7 nucleotides agree with TRBD1. The CDR3 has 15 amino acids. Germline V gives CDR1 SGHTA, CDR2 FQGNSA. Trimming removed 1 base from V and 1 base from J; junction bases left unmatched: 3. CDR3 DNA sequence: TGTGCCAGCAGCTTAGTCCGGACAGGGAACACTGAAGCTTTCTTT. Translation: CASSLVRTGNTEAFF.

This clone has more than one count but fewer than ten. V gene TRBV7-3 combines with J gene TRBJ2-1, with 11 nucleotides matching TRBD2. Germline trimming cut 5 bases from V and 10 bases from J; bases unmatched to any gene: 16. Germline V gives CDR1 SGHTA, CDR2 FQGTGA. This CDR3 spans 17 amino acids. As DNA, the CDR3 is TGTGCCAGCAGCCCCGAACGACTAGCGGGGTCGTACACGGAGCAGTTCTTC. Encoded protein: CASSPERLAGSYTEQFF.

The rearrangement links TRBV14 to TRBJ1-4; D not resolved. The CDR3 runs 17 residues. Per the germline V gene, CDR1 is SGHDN and CDR2 is FVKESK. Trimming removed 1 base from V and 2 bases from J, with 14 bases in between. The CDR3 sequence: CASSQGAITATNEKLFF. The CDR3 DNA sequence: TGTGCCAGCAGCCAAGGCGCTATAACAGCCACTAATGAAAAACTGTTTTTT.

There are a few counts of this clone. The CDR3 is CASSSQGNTGELFF. CDR3 coding DNA: TGTGCCAGCAGCTCTCAGGGTAACACCGGGGAGCTGTTTTTT. The chain joins TRBV7-2 to TRBJ2-2, with TRBD1 as a possible D gene (5 bases). V was shortened by 4 bases and J by 2 bases, with 8 bases between the two germline ends. The CDR3 is 14 amino acids. In germline, CDR1 is SGHTA, CDR2 FQGNSA.

The genes are TRBV5-4 and TRBJ1-1; a possible D gene is TRBD1 (6 bases). Trimming cost V 4 bases and J 1 base, with 11 bases left between them. Per germline, CDR1 SGHNT and CDR2 YYREEE (reference sequence). This CDR3 is 14 amino acids long. The CDR3 here is CASSHGQSNTEAFF. The CDR3 nucleotides are TGTGCCAGCAGCCATGGACAGTCGAACACTGAAGCTTTCTTT.

This clone showed up just once. Other DNA variants within this sample encode the same CDR3. The chain carries TRBV6-5 and TRBJ2-5; possibly TRBD1 for D (6 bases). The CDR3 extends over 13 amino acids. The ends were cut back, 0 bases at V and 5 bases at J, with 7 bases in the middle. CDR1 MNHEY and CDR2 SVGAGI come from the germline V gene. The CDR3 DNA follows: TGTGCCAGCAGTTACTCAACAGGGGAGACCCAGTACTTC. Its translation is CASSYSTGETQYF.

The chain combines TRBV5-1 with TRBJ2-7, with 8 positions matching TRBD1. V was clipped by 1 base and J by 4 bases; unmatched bases: 13. The CDR3 extends over 17 amino acids. Germline CDR1 and CDR2: SGHRS and YFSETQ. The CDR3 bases are TGCGCCAGCAGCTTGACCCTAACCGGGACAGGTTCGTACGAGCAGTACTTC. As protein: CASSLTLTGTGSYEQYF.

This clone turned up a few times. The gene calls are TRBV28 and TRBJ2-6, with D tentatively TRBD1 (5 bases). The CDR3 loop spans 15 amino acids. Germline CDR1 reads MDHEN; CDR2 reads SYDVKM. The V gene lost 3 bases and the J gene lost 0 bases, with 6 bases spanning the gap. Here the CDR3 reads CASSLGHSGANVLTF. In nucleotides, the CDR3 is TGTGCCAGCAGTTTGGGGCACTCTGGGGCCAACGTCCTGACTTTC.

This clone is a singleton in its sample. The V call is TRBV5-6, the J call TRBJ2-5; maybe TRBD2 (6 bases). V was clipped by 4 bases and J by 2 bases, with 15 bases between them. There are 15 residues in the CDR3. Germline CDR1 SGHDT, CDR2 YYEEEE. CDR3 residues: CASSGGTLNQETQYF. The CDR3 DNA sequence: TGTGCCAGCAGCGGCGGGACCTTGAATCAAGAGACCCAGTACTTC.

V gene TRBV7-2 combines with J gene TRBJ2-4; 7 bases align to TRBD1. Germline CDR1 SGHTA, CDR2 FQGNSA. V trimming: 11 bases; J trimming: 2 bases; junction bases outside the gene matches: 9. This CDR3 has 14 residues. The CDR3 coding sequence is TGTGCCGGGGGAGACAGGGACACCAAAAACATTCAGTACTTC. This translates into CAGGDRDTKNIQYF.

The chain recombines TRBV19 with TRBJ1-5; tentatively, D is TRBD1 (6 bases). The CDR3 has 15 amino acids. V lost 6 bases to trimming and J lost 1 base, with 13 bases between them. CDR1 LNHDA and CDR2 SQIVND come from the germline V gene (reference sequence). The CDR3 sequence: CASRPGQVSNQPQHF. CDR3 in DNA: TGTGCCAGTAGACCGGGACAAGTAAGCAATCAGCCCCAGCATTTT.

The J gene is TRBJ2-6, the V gene TRBV5-8, with TRBD1 identical over 8 bases. V shed 4 bases, J shed 0 bases, and the junction held 6 bases outside the gene matches. This CDR3 spans 17 amino acids. CDR1 and CDR2 (germline): SGHTS, YDEGEE. The CDR3 nucleotides are TGTGCCAGCAGCCGGACAGGGTGGCACTCTGGGGCCAACGTCCTGACTTTC. Translating it yields CASSRTGWHSGANVLTF.

Notes on this clone: One junction end disagrees with the germline gene, perhaps due to a read error. The chain joins TRBV2 to TRBJ2-7; maybe TRBD1 (7 bases). Germline V gene data show CDR1 as SNHLY and CDR2 as FYNNEI. The CDR3 loop spans 15 amino acids. The CDR3 DNA sequence: TGTGCCAGCAGGGAAGTTGGGCAGGGGGGCTACGAGCAGTACTTC. Translation: CASREVGQGGYEQYF.

In this sample, this clone turned up once. The chain uses TRBV30 and TRBJ2-7; 11 nucleotides align to TRBD1. The CDR3 sequence is 14 residues long. V lost 5 bases, J lost 2 bases, and 5 bases stayed unmatched. Germline loops: CDR1 GTSNPN, CDR2 SVGIG (reference sequence). The CDR3 coding sequence is TGTGCCTGGGGCCGGGACAGGGGGGCCTACGAGCAGTACTTC. Translation: CAWGRDRGAYEQYF.

The CDR3 DNA follows: TGTGCCAGCAGCTTTGACAGGGGAGAACCCTACGAGCAGTACTTC. Its protein is CASSFDRGEPYEQYF. V usage is TRBV7-8 and J usage is TRBJ2-7, with 8 bases matching TRBD1. The V gene's germline CDR1 is SGHVS and CDR2 FQNEAQ. V was pared by 3 bases and J by 2 bases, with 6 bases of the junction left unmatched. The CDR3 spans 15 residues. The full variable domain, completed using reference TRBV7-8 and TRBJ2-7, is GAGVSQSPRYKVAKRGQDVALRCDPISGHVSLFWYQQALGQGPEFLTYFQNEAQLDKSGLPSDRFFAERPEGSVSTLKIQRTQQEDSAVYLCASSFDRGEPYEQYFGPGTRLTVT.

This chain joins TRBV11-2 and TRBJ1-6, with 8 positions matching TRBD1. In germline, CDR1 is SGHAT, CDR2 FQNNGV. The CDR3 runs 13 residues. The junction had 7 bases not matched to a gene; V was cut back by 5 bases and J by 13 bases. The chain's CDR3 is CASSPDRGSPLHF. CDR3 DNA: TGTGCCAGCAGCCCAGACAGGGGCTCGCCCCTCCACTTT.

This clone turned up a few times. The V and J genes are TRBV5-6 and TRBJ1-6; D unclear. CDR1 and CDR2 from the germline V gene are SGHDT and YYEEEE. Trimming took off 0 bases at V and 0 bases at J, with 13 bases between the two ends. There are 18 residues in the CDR3. CDR3 region: CASSLGRRSGSYNSPLHF. The CDR3 region has the DNA TGTGCCAGCAGCTTGGGACGCCGATCGGGCTCCTATAATTCACCCCTCCACTTT.

This rearrangement joins TRBV5-6 to TRBJ2-5; maybe TRBD1 (6 bases). Germline V CDR1 and CDR2: SGHDT, YYEEEE. This CDR3 is 14 amino acids long. Trimming stripped 3 bases from V and 1 base from J, with 10 bases between. The CDR3 coding sequence is TGTGCCAGCAGCTCCGCACAGGGCCAAGAGACCCAGTACTTC. It yields the protein CASSSAQGQETQYF.

The chain couples TRBV18 to TRBJ2-1, with 8 positions matching TRBD1. The CDR3 is made up of 15 amino acids. Germline lookup yields CDR1 KGHSH and CDR2 LQKENI. Trimming took 2 bases from V and 9 from J; bases not matched to a gene: 9. The CDR3, as DNA: TGTGCCAGCTCACCAGGACAGGGCGGGATTGGTGAGCAGTTCTTC. Translating it yields CASSPGQGGIGEQFF.

This chain uses TRBV7-9 with TRBJ1-1; a possible D gene is TRBD1 (5 bases). The CDR3 runs to 15 residues. V was trimmed by 2 bases and J by 1 base, leaving 11 bases between them. Germline values: CDR1 SEHNR, CDR2 FQNEAQ (reference sequence). The CDR3 DNA follows: TGTGCCAGCAGCTTACCAAAAGGGGAGAACACTGAAGCTTTCTTT. Protein product: CASSLPKGENTEAFF.

This clone was seen only a few times. The rearrangement uses TRBV6-6 and TRBJ1-1; D might be TRBD1 (6 bases). V was trimmed by 8 bases and J by 1 base, leaving 14 bases between them. The CDR3 totals 14 residues. CDR1 and CDR2 from the germline V gene are MNHNY and SVGAGI (reference sequence). The CDR3 DNA reads as TGTGCCAGCGTAGGGGGGGCACGGAACACTGAAGCTTTCTTT. This encodes CASVGGARNTEAFF.

This clone showed up just a few times. The V call is TRBV7-9, the J call TRBJ2-7; D not resolved. The germline V and J ends were trimmed by 8 bases and 1 base, with 12 bases remaining between them. This CDR3 is built from 13 residues. CDR1 is SEHNR and CDR2 is FQNEAQ in the germline V gene (reference sequence). The DNA for the CDR3 is TGTGCCAGCTCGGCAGGAAGGTCCTACGAGCAGTACTTC. It encodes CASSAGRSYEQYF.

V is TRBV6-5 and J is TRBJ2-1; 7 bases fit TRBD1. The CDR3 has 15 residues. Trimming at V came to 6 bases and at J to 5 bases, leaving 10 bases not matched to a gene. CDR1 and CDR2 (germline): MNHEY, SVGAGI. CDR3 DNA: TGTGCCAGCAGCCGTCCGGGACAGACTAACAATGAGCAGTTCTTC. Amino acid sequence: CASSRPGQTNNEQFF.